The TCR beta chain under discussion was sequenced for a study of ipilimumab plus nivolumab after autologous stem cell transplantation. Overall study context: Typical patient got 5 ipilimumab doses and 7 or 8 nivolumab doses (median). Both relapsed and primary refractory DLBCL were included. Study-level findings and limits: The authors say TCR, Treg and microbiome findings warrant further study.

The ends were cut back, 3 bases at V and 6 bases at J, with 6 bases in the middle. This CDR3 has 13 amino acids. The V gene's germline CDR1 is MNHEY and CDR2 SMNVEV (reference sequence). Checkpoint therapy with ipilimumab 1 mg/kg began 14 to 28 days after transplant. This clone was picked up a small number of times. What it recognizes is unknown. TCRdb's copy holds only in-frame clones and misses some; the assay was immunoSEQ multiplex PCR. The top ten clones hold more than 7% of a sample with some 10,000 clones, 78% of them seen once. Sample: PBMCs, taken in a trial of ipilimumab plus nivolumab as post-transplant consolidation. This TCR was recovered from a male donor with diffuse large B-cell lymphoma. The chain uses TRBV27 and TRBJ1-6; D uncertain. The CDR3 DNA follows: TGTGCCAGCAGTTTCTCGGCTAATTCACCCCTCCACTTT. Its translation: CASSFSANSPLHF.